The clone carrying this T cell receptor beta chain came up a few times. Its antigen remains unknown. Measured with immunoSEQ multiplex PCR; TCRdb has only the in-frame clones, and not every one. The sample records tens of thousands of clones, about 93% being singletons. This specimen belongs to a study of T cell responses to AZD1222 COVID-19 vaccine. Findings and limits, study-wide: The donor group comprised mostly white British people and more females; the analysis possibly underestimated clonal diversity. There were vaccine-associated CD4 TCRs across spike, dominant at 160-218 and 743-854. Following two doses of AZD1222, Spike-specific TCR breadth and depth rose.

Pooled in the analysis were second doses at about 4 or about 12 weeks. In germline, CDR1 is LNHDA, CDR2 SQIVND (reference sequence). This CDR3 contains 14 residues. V gave up 2 bases and J gave up 1 base, with 6 bases separating them. This chain joins TRBV19 and TRBJ1-5; D gene uncertain. The clonotype comes from an adult who received the AZD1222 COVID-19 vaccine. The sequences come from peripheral blood, collected 28 days after the second AZD1222 dose. The CDR3 spells CASSITGSNQPQHF. The CDR3 DNA reads as TGTGCCAGTAGTATAACGGGAAGCAATCAGCCCCAGCATTTT.